The entry below gives a single TCR beta chain sequence along with its context. As yet, its antigen is unknown. Assay used: immunoSEQ multiplex PCR; TCRdb lists only in-frame clones, some missing. Found here are under 50,000 clones, 70% to 90% of them singletons; the top ten hold about 50%. The sample originates from a study of OX40 agonist ivuxolimab in advanced cancers. As for the study in general: Subjects had a mean age of about 61 years, with a range of roughly 20 to 79; almost 85% were male. Study-wide results and caveats: Mean expanded clone counts were higher in CD8+ than CD4+ T cells.

Germline assignment: CDR1 SQVTM and CDR2 ANQGSEA. V dropped 7 bases and J dropped 3 bases, with 13 bases sitting between them. This CDR3 comprises 12 residues. The sequenced sample was CD4+ or CD8+ T cells sorted from blood, obtained in a trial of the OX40 agonist ivuxolimab. This clonotype was sampled from an adult with an advanced solid tumor such as melanoma, head and neck, liver or kidney cancer. The gene calls are TRBV29-1 and TRBJ2-7; D might be TRBD1 (7 bases). The CDR3: CSAQQGGYEQYF. CDR3 nucleotide sequence: TGCAGCGCCCAGCAGGGGGGCTACGAGCAGTACTTC.